Sequencing of this T cell receptor beta chain was carried out in a study of blood T cell repertoires in COVID-19. Background on the study: PBMCs, B-cell-depleted T cells, or T cells were the source of the cDNA or gDNA that made up the material.

CDR1 is LGHNA and CDR2 is YSLEER in the germline V gene. The V end lost 0 bases, the J end lost 4 bases, and 7 bases lay between the germline ends. This CDR3 contains 14 residues. Profiling relied on immunoSEQ multiplex PCR, and the TCRdb table lists in-frame clones only, not all of them. In the table there are about 280,000 clones, 90% of which are singletons. The clonotype was recovered from a woman aged 18-29 years with acute COVID-19. Sequencing was performed on PBMCs or T cells enriched from blood (not recorded which). The gene calls are TRBV4-3 and TRBJ1-5; tentative D call: TRBD1 (6 bases). This CDR3 is CASSQDRGNQPQHF. The DNA of the CDR3 is TGCGCCAGCAGCCAAGACAGGGGAAATCAGCCCCAGCATTTT.